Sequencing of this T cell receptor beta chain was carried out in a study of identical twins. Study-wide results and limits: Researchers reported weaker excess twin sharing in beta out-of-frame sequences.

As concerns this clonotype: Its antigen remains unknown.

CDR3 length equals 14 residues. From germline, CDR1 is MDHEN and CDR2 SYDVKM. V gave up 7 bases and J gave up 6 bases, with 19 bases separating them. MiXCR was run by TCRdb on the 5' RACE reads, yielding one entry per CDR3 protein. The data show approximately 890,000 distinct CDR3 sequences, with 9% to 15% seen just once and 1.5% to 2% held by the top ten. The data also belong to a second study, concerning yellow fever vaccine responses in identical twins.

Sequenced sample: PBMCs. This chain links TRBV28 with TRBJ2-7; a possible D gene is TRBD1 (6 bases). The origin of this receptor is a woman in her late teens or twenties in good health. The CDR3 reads CASTGQIESSEQYF. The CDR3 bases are TGTGCCAGCACTGGACAGATAGAAAGTAGCGAGCAGTACTTC.